These T cell receptor beta chains were read from a single sample in a study of T cells expressing NK-cell markers. Each CDR3 protein gets one entry in TCRdb, which reprocessed the 5' RACE reads and gives no DNA. This sample's table reports about 430,000 distinct CDR3 sequences. Sequenced input: blood T cells: a sorted CD56 or NKG2C T cell subset, CD4+ or CD8+ T cells, or bulk PBMC T cells (not recorded which). Receptor source: a woman aged 45-65 years in good health. CDR3s include the opening cysteine and the closing phenylalanine or tryptophan. Some rows have no size entry. The others give once, few or many, or a class for an expanded clone.

V: TRBV7-2; J: TRBJ2-3; size: -; CDR3: CASSSAVGLAGVRDTQYF
V: TRBV7-8; J: TRBJ1-5; size: -; CDR3: CASSLQVRSNQPQHF
V: TRBV2; J: TRBJ1-6; size: -; CDR3: CASRKGVLPSPLHF
V: TRBV7-8; J: TRBJ1-1; size: -; CDR3: CASSPGGAFEVAFF
V: TRBV15; J: TRBJ2-3; size: -; CDR3: CATSRVTETDTQYF
V: TRBV13; J: TRBJ2-7; size: -; CDR3: CASSLKGRYEQYF
V: TRBV30; J: TRBJ2-3; size: -; CDR3: CAWTQVGETDTQYF
V: TRBV7-7; J: TRBJ2-1; size: -; CDR3: CASSPARGRGGNEQFF
V: TRBV5-4; J: TRBJ2-1; size: -; CDR3: CASSLGSGGLNEQFF
V: TRBV6-4; J: TRBJ2-1; size: -; CDR3: CASSVEGGKNNEQFF
V: TRBV9; J: TRBJ2-1; size: -; CDR3: CASSVGLNPYNEQFF
V: TRBV5-1; J: TRBJ2-1; size: -; CDR3: CASSTGESYNEQFF
V: TRBV7-7; J: TRBJ2-5; size: -; CDR3: CASSLGERMGTQYF
V: TRBV25-1; J: TRBJ2-6; size: -; CDR3: CASSDSQGRSGANVLTF
V: TRBV5-6; J: TRBJ2-1; size: -; CDR3: CASSFILLGGNRNEQFF
V: TRBV20-1; J: TRBJ1-1; size: -; CDR3: CSARGMREAFF
V: TRBV5-1; J: TRBJ1-5; size: -; CDR3: CASSLELRRGTQPQHF
V: TRBV12-3/TRBV12-4; J: TRBJ2-5; size: medium-sized; CDR3: CASNVGETQYF
V: TRBV11-2; J: TRBJ2-4; size: -; CDR3: CASSSGLNIQYF
V: TRBV6-6; J: TRBJ1-5; size: -; CDR3: CASDFMGGDSNQPQHF
V: TRBV10-3; J: TRBJ1-2; size: -; CDR3: CAISAGGENYGYTF
V: TRBV5-5; J: TRBJ1-6; size: -; CDR3: CASSPALAGEYNSPLHF
V: TRBV20-1; J: TRBJ1-6; size: -; CDR3: CSARGPRDNSPLHF
V: TRBV18; J: TRBJ1-1; size: -; CDR3: CASSGGAGWNTEAFF
V: TRBV29-1; J: TRBJ2-3; size: -; CDR3: CSDRAGTDTQYF
V: TRBV3-1; J: TRBJ1-1; size: -; CDR3: CASKLQGRNTEAFF
V: TRBV5-5; J: TRBJ2-7; size: -; CDR3: CASSLSGGLPYEQYF
V: TRBV9; J: TRBJ2-3; size: -; CDR3: CASSVEPAGLATDTQYF
V: TRBV4-1; J: TRBJ1-4; size: -; CDR3: CASSQAGSNNEKLFF
V: TRBV4-1; J: TRBJ2-5; size: -; CDR3: CASSHRRGPMTQYF
V: TRBV5-1; J: TRBJ2-3; size: -; CDR3: CASSTLSTDTQYF
V: TRBV11-2; J: TRBJ1-3; size: -; CDR3: CASSTRRNAAGNTIYF
V: TRBV6-5; J: TRBJ1-3; size: -; CDR3: CASSPRFGSGNTIYF
V: TRBV5-1; J: TRBJ2-3; size: -; CDR3: CASSVGLGASTDTQYF
V: TRBV20-1; J: TRBJ2-5; size: -; CDR3: CSAPKQGSMETQYF
V: TRBV3-1; J: TRBJ2-2; size: -; CDR3: CASSQDGVAGVGWPGELFF
V: TRBV3-1; J: TRBJ2-7; size: -; CDR3: CASSQDPAREQYF
V: TRBV20-1; J: TRBJ2-1; size: -; CDR3: CSARDSSGTSSYNEQFF
V: TRBV19; J: TRBJ2-5; size: -; CDR3: CASRRGGGETQYF
V: TRBV7-9; J: TRBJ2-7; size: -; CDR3: CASSLRLAREQYF
V: TRBV27; J: TRBJ2-3; size: -; CDR3: CASSFEGQGPQLQYF
V: TRBV12-3/TRBV12-4; J: TRBJ2-3; size: -; CDR3: CASTPGGPPRTDTQYF
V: TRBV9; J: TRBJ2-1; size: -; CDR3: CASTERDTEEQFF
V: TRBV12-3/TRBV12-4; J: TRBJ1-2; size: -; CDR3: CASSFWSTNYGYTF
V: TRBV19; J: TRBJ1-5; size: -; CDR3: CASSMPATGARSHQPQHF
V: TRBV20-1; J: TRBJ2-3; size: -; CDR3: CSATGTSGDTQYF
V: TRBV18; J: TRBJ2-1; size: -; CDR3: CASFADTYNEQFF
V: TRBV24-1; J: TRBJ2-3; size: -; CDR3: CATSRQATDTQYF
V: TRBV12-3/TRBV12-4; J: TRBJ1-2; size: -; CDR3: CASSSAPTGAGGYTF
V: TRBV20-1; J: TRBJ2-1; size: -; CDR3: CSARGIGSPYNEQFF
V: TRBV11-2; J: TRBJ1-1; size: -; CDR3: CASSFGLANTEAFF
V: TRBV20-1; J: TRBJ2-1; size: -; CDR3: CSALDRLAGTREQFF
V: TRBV6-4; J: TRBJ2-3; size: -; CDR3: CASSDSTGGADTQYF
V: TRBV11-1; J: TRBJ1-2; size: -; CDR3: CASSLAPDINYGYTF
V: TRBV10-3; J: TRBJ2-1; size: -; CDR3: CAISVKREGDNEQFF